One T cell receptor (beta chain) is described in this entry. This clonotype was detected ten times or more. Its antigen is unknown. Base-call qualities are not available, and no considerably larger clone is one nucleotide away. From the cysteine up to the phenylalanine, the CDR3 has a length of 13 residues. Only the CDR3 part of the read is kept: 39 bases, read in frame from the first base. Looking up the germline V gene yields CDR1 SQVTM and CDR2 ANQGSEA. V lost 8 bases and J lost 0 bases; the stretch between them is 10 bases long. The entry originates in a study of neurological immune-mediated disorders (dated by TCRdb to the late 2010s). Describing the broader study: Among the 35 or so multiple sclerosis patients, roughly 31 had relapsing-remitting MS and 3 had secondary progressive MS. Using UMI-based sequencing, the study compared peripheral blood TCR-beta repertoires from patients with HTLV-I-associated myelopathy (HAM/TSP), patients with multiple sclerosis, and healthy controls. The 90 to 110 TCR-beta libraries covered PBMC samples along with longitudinal samples, technical triplicates, and paired sorted CD4+ and CD8+ T-cell subsets. The cohort included approximately 68 subjects: around 15 with HAM/TSP, about 34 with multiple sclerosis, and 20 healthy controls.

Broad study findings and their caveats: TCR clonal expansion was greatest in HAM/TSP patients and smallest in MS patients, who ranked below even healthy controls. The MS cluster was not associated with any clinical or MRI features, and the authors stated that larger cohorts are needed. No identical CDR3 amino acid sequences were found to be shared among expanded clones across subjects, suggesting that TCR-beta repertoires were private in all groups. Repertoires from 18 of 34 MS patients were grouped by phylogenetic analysis into a cluster of related CDR3 sequences, suggesting a possible repertoire-level signature.

For the unsorted PBMC libraries, 2 million PBMCs were stored in RNAlater at -80 degrees C until RNA extraction and were used to generate the libraries. The multiple sclerosis patients were enrolled in a US clinical protocol that used magnetic resonance imaging to evaluate disease progression. PBMCs were separated from peripheral blood using Ficoll-Hypaque density gradient centrifugation and then cryopreserved in liquid nitrogen. cDNA was synthesized by template-switch 5'RACE using a primer with a 10-nucleotide random unique molecular identifier that tagged each TCR transcript. Every sequencing run covered 15-18 subjects and yielded more than 160 million TCR-beta sequences. Total RNA was extracted with the RNeasy kit. TCR-beta VDJ regions were amplified with primers for the TCR constant region and the 5'RACE anchor, using the KAPA Real-time Library Amplification kit. A first PCR added sample indexes and Illumina adaptors, after which a second PCR increased the library yield. The roughly 650 bp TCR product was size-selected on a 2% E-gel SizeSelection system after Ampure bead purification. Before pooling, library quality was assessed on a Bioanalyzer, concentration was determined with Qubit, and library quantification was performed with the Kapa Library Quantification kit. An Illumina HiSeq 2500 was used to sequence the libraries paired-end at 2 x 150 bp. To increase sequence diversity, 25-30% phiX was spiked into each library pool. As for the original processing: The quality-filtered reads were processed with the UMI-based MiGEC pipeline, whose error correction step removed more than 85% of the raw TCR sequences. VDJ genes were aligned to IMGT germline references, and clonotypes were defined by unique CDR3 amino acid sequence plus V-J genes. VDJtools evaluated clonal expansion, Shannon diversity and CDR3 relatedness (CalcPairwiseDistances, ClusterSamples); CLCbio workbench built phylogenetic trees. A clone was classed as expanded if it had 8 or more unique UMIs, a cutoff based on coefficient-of-variation modelling across technical triplicates. TCRdb ran its own pipeline on the public reads, namely fastp trimming at Q25 and MiXCR clone calling, and kept in-frame beta chains. Rows merge per CDR3 protein into single entries with the most common DNA and genes. The V and J calls and clone size come from TCRdb's table, not from the authors' own analysis. The table for this sample lists about 55,000 distinct CDR3 sequences; roughly 4.4% of them were counted only once. About 3% of the sample rests with the top ten.

What was sequenced was PBMCs. This chain joins TRBV29-1 to TRBJ2-2, and the D gene may be TRBD2, 6 bases matching. The source is a man aged 45-65 years with multiple sclerosis. The CDR3 region has the sequence CSIGGTNTGELFF. Read as DNA, the sequence is TGCAGCATCGGGGGAACGAACACCGGGGAGCTGTTTTTT.